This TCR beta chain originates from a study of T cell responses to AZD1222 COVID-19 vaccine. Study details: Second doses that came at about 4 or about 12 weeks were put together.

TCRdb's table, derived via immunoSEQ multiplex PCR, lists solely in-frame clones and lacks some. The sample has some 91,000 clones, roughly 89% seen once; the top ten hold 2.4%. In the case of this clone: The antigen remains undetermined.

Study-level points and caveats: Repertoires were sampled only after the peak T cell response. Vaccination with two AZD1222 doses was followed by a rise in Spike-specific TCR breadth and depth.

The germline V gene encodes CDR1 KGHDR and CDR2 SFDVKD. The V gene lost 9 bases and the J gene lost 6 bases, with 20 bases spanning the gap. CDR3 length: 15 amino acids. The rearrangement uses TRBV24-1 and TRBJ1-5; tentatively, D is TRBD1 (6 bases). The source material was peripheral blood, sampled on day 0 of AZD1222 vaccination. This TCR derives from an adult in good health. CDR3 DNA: TGTGCCACCCCAGGGTACAGGGAATTAGGTCAGCCCCAGCATTTT. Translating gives CATPGYRELGQPQHF.